These 19 T cell receptor beta chains were all obtained from the same sample, sequenced in a study of human T cells and chemical hapten exposure. Sample time point: patch test 2, 6 weeks after DPC sensitization. Regarding treatment: therapeutic diphenylcyclopropenone sensitization with weekly scalp DPC. Each CDR3 protein gets one entry after TCRdb re-called the RACE reads with MiXCR. The repertoire holds about 380,000 distinct CDR3 sequences, with around 6% as singletons. This specimen consisted of whole blood, obtained in connection with sensitization to the hapten diphenylcyclopropenone (DPC). Source of these receptors: a young woman with alopecia areata. Some clones in this sample may be carry-over from other donors' samples.

This clonotype was seen at least ten times. V is TRBV12-3 or TRBV12-4 and J is TRBJ2-3; D gene unclear. Trimming cost V 8 bases and J 3 bases, with 15 bases left between them. The length of the CDR3 is 14 residues. CDR3 sequence (DNA): TGTGCCAGCCGTGAATCCAATCCGACAGATACGCAGTATTTT. Its protein is CASRESNPTDTQYF.

The sample holds many counts of this clonotype. The rearrangement links TRBV12-3 or TRBV12-4 to TRBJ2-2, with no clear D. The V and J ends lost 4 bases and 6 bases respectively, with 12 bases between them. The CDR3 loop spans 14 amino acids. This CDR3 is CASSSAVRPGELFF. The CDR3 coding sequence is TGTGCCAGCAGTTCTGCCGTGCGTCCCGGGGAGCTGTTTTTT.

This chain connects TRBV7-2 to TRBJ2-5; D may be TRBD2 (5 bases). Trimming cost V 5 bases and J 6 bases, with 19 bases left between them. Germline CDR1 and CDR2: SGHTA and FQGNSA. This CDR3 is built from 15 residues. The CDR3, as DNA: TGTGCCAGCAGCCCCATGAGAGGGATCAGGAAGACCCAGTACTTC. Amino acid sequence: CASSPMRGIRKTQYF.

The table lists this clonotype with a few counts. This chain connects TRBV6-2 or TRBV6-3 to TRBJ1-6; 8 nucleotides agree with TRBD1. The junction had 10 bases not matched to a gene; V was cut back by 2 bases and J by 7 bases. From germline, CDR1 is MNHEY and CDR2 SVGEGT. The CDR3 sequence is 17 residues long. The CDR3 DNA reads TGTGCCAGCAGTTACCCAACCCGGACAGGGCGGAATTCACCCCTCCACTTT. Translation: CASSYPTRTGRNSPLHF.

At least ten counts were recorded for this clonotype. CDR3: CASSVGRDADSPLHF. CDR3 nucleotides: TGTGCCAGCAGCGTGGGACGGGACGCAGATTCACCCCTCCACTTT. V gene TRBV9 combines with J gene TRBJ1-6; D is perhaps TRBD1 (5 bases). CDR1 SGDLS and CDR2 YYNGEE come from the germline V gene. V lost 2 bases and J lost 8, with 14 bases in between. This CDR3 has 15 amino acids. Full variable domain (remainder filled in from reference TRBV9 and TRBJ1-6): DSGVTQTPKHLITATGQRVTLRCSPRSGDLSVYWYQQSLDQGLQFLIQYYNGEERAKGNILERFSAQQFPDLHSELNLSSLELGDSALYFCASSVGRDADSPLHFGNGTRLTVT.

Many counts were recorded for this clonotype. The chain employs TRBV7-2 and TRBJ2-3, with a tentative D call TRBD1 (5 bases). Trimming removed 5 bases at V and 7 bases at J, with 16 bases between. CDR1 and CDR2 (germline): SGHTA, FQGNSA. The CDR3 is 14 residues long. Here the CDR3 reads CASSPNQGVNTQYF. The CDR3 coding sequence is TGTGCCAGCAGCCCGAACCAGGGCGTAAATACGCAGTATTTT. Filled out from reference TRBV7-2 and TRBJ2-3, the complete variable domain reads GAGVSQSPSNKVTEKGKDVELRCDPISGHTALYWYRQSLGQGLEFLIYFQGNSAPDKSGLPSDRFSAERTGGSVSTLTIQRTQQEDSAVYLCASSPNQGVNTQYFGPGTRLTVL.

This clonotype was counted many times. The CDR3 DNA reads as TGTGCCAGCAGTCTCCGGGACACAAGTTCCTATAATTCACCCCTCCACTTT. This codes for CASSLRDTSSYNSPLHF. The rearrangement uses TRBV27 and TRBJ1-6; perhaps TRBD1 as D (6 bases). Trimming removed 5 bases from V and 1 base from J, with 15 bases in between. Germline V lookup: CDR1 MNHEY, CDR2 SMNVEV (reference sequence). The CDR3 has 17 residues.

This clonotype was detected ten times or more. The CDR3 spells CASRPRWREPQHF. The CDR3 DNA is TGTGCCAGCAGACCGCGGTGGAGGGAGCCCCAGCATTTT. The V gene is TRBV6-1, the J gene TRBJ1-5; D is unresolved. The V end was cut by 6 bases, the J end by 8 bases, with 14 bases between. The germline CDR1 and CDR2 sequences are MNHNS and SASEGT. The CDR3 is 13 residues long.

V and J are TRBV4-3 and TRBJ2-1; TRBD1 matches at 8 bases. The V segment lost 0 bases and the J segment 3 bases; nucleotides outside the gene matches: 7. The CDR3 extends over 17 amino acids. The germline gives CDR1 LGHNA, CDR2 YSLEER. CDR3 bases: TGCGCCAGCAGCCAAGATTCGGACAGGGCTTACTACAATGAGCAGTTCTTC. It yields the protein CASSQDSDRAYYNEQFF.

This clonotype was found many times. The J gene is TRBJ1-6, the V gene TRBV6-5; D might be TRBD1 (5 bases). CDR1 and CDR2 from the germline V gene are MNHEY and SVGAGI. With 6 bases removed from V and 8 bases from J, the gap between germline ends came to 11 bases. The CDR3 covers 13 residues. CDR3 sequence: CASSRGEDSPLHF. The CDR3, as DNA: TGTGCCAGCAGCAGAGGGGAAGATTCACCCCTCCACTTT.

This clonotype occurred many times. The rearrangement links TRBV11-2 to TRBJ1-4, with 9 bases aligning to TRBD1. The V gene's germline CDR1 is SGHAT and CDR2 FQNNGV. V dropped 2 bases and J dropped 7; count of bases not matched to a gene: 11. This CDR3 is built from 17 residues. CDR3 sequence (DNA): TGTGCCAGCAGCTTAAAAGGGATCCGGGACAGGGCTGAAAAACTGTTTTTT. This codes for CASSLKGIRDRAEKLFF.

The V call is TRBV14, the J call TRBJ2-6, with D unclear. CDR3 size: 16 residues. V lost 4 bases, J lost 0 bases, and 10 bases lay in between. Germline V lookup: CDR1 SGHDN, CDR2 FVKESK. DNA for the CDR3: TGTGCCAGCAGCCGACTCGGGTACTCTGGGGCCAACGTCCTGACTTTC. Translating it yields CASSRLGYSGANVLTF.

Ten or more counts support this clonotype. The V gene is TRBV29-1, the J gene TRBJ1-1, with D hard to call. The germline gives CDR1 SQVTM, CDR2 ANQGSEA. With 2 bases removed from V and 4 bases from J, the gap between germline ends came to 11 bases. The CDR3 length is 13 residues. CDR3 in amino acids: CSVERQESTEAFF. DNA for the CDR3: TGCAGCGTTGAAAGGCAGGAAAGCACTGAAGCTTTCTTT.

This clonotype was seen a few times. The V gene is TRBV6-6, the J gene TRBJ2-6; D ambiguous. The germline V and J ends were trimmed by 0 bases and 1 base, with 10 bases remaining between them. Germline CDR1 is MNHNY and CDR2 is SVGAGI (reference sequence). CDR3 length equals 17 residues. CDR3 sequence: CASSYSYVGSGANVLTF. The CDR3 DNA reads as TGTGCCAGCAGTTACTCCTACGTAGGTTCTGGGGCCAACGTCCTGACTTTC.

CDR3 coding DNA: TGTGCCAGCATCCCAGGGGTTGGAAACACCATATATTTT. Translated: CASIPGVGNTIYF. The J gene is TRBJ1-3, the V gene TRBV16; D might be TRBD1 (6 bases). Trimming removed 7 bases at V and 3 bases at J, with 10 bases between. CDR1 is KGHSY and CDR2 is FQNENV in the germline V gene. The CDR3 is 13 residues long.

The gene calls are TRBV7-9 and TRBJ1-3; 8 bases align to TRBD1. The CDR3 length is 15 residues. The trim removed 4 bases at V and 0 bases at J, leaving 2 bases unmatched. Germline loops: CDR1 SEHNR, CDR2 FQNEAQ (reference sequence). CDR3 sequence: CASSSTGDSGNTIYF. The CDR3 DNA follows: TGTGCCAGCAGCTCGACAGGGGACTCTGGAAACACCATATATTTT.

The chain couples TRBV6-5 to TRBJ1-6, with D hard to call. Trimming took off 0 bases at V and 0 bases at J, with 9 bases between the two ends. CDR1 is MNHEY and CDR2 is SVGAGI in the germline V gene. This CDR3 has 17 amino acids. Here the CDR3 reads CASSYSAGNSYNSPLHF. CDR3 nucleotide sequence: TGTGCCAGCAGTTACTCTGCGGGTAACTCCTATAATTCACCCCTCCACTTT.

The table lists this clonotype with many counts. The V call is TRBV4-2, the J call TRBJ1-2; D is unresolved. The CDR3 runs 15 residues. Looked up from germline, CDR1 is LGHNA and CDR2 is YNFKEQ. V lost 0 bases and J lost 4, with 12 bases in between. The CDR3 coding sequence is TGTGCCAGCAGCCAAGATGCCGAGACATTCTATGGCTACACCTTC. Encoded protein: CASSQDAETFYGYTF.

This clonotype was found a few times. The genes are TRBV5-6 and TRBJ1-6, with TRBD1 matching 10 bases. The V gene end was trimmed by 4 bases and the J gene end by 0 bases; junction bases not matched to a gene: 4. Germline-derived CDR1 and CDR2 are SGHDT and YYEEEE. The CDR3 loop spans 17 amino acids. The CDR3 DNA follows: TGTGCCAGCAGCGGGGACAGGGGTAGCTCCTATAATTCACCCCTCCACTTT. It codes for CASSGDRGSSYNSPLHF.